What follows is one T cell receptor beta chain and its context. No antigen is known for it. No clone much larger than this one lies a single base away; base qualities are absent. The record originates from a study of blood T cell repertoires in COVID-19 (dated by TCRdb to between 2020 and 2021). About the full investigation: Samples covering the acute and convalescent phases of COVID-19 were provided by collaborators in the United States, Italy and Spain. The material from the prospective study consisted of cDNA or gDNA derived from T cells, B-cell-depleted T cells, or PBMCs. Deeply sampled blood TCRbeta repertoires from subjects exposed to, actively infected with, or recovered from COVID-19 were included in the dataset. The repertoires were made available in a free public database intended to serve as a resource for research on the immune response to SARS-CoV-2. The samples were drawn from two sources: the first 160 participants of the ongoing ImmuneRACE study, and 950 to 1,500 subjects contributed by 6 global collaborators. A de-identified subject ID, COVID-19 status, age in years and sex were almost always included in the sample metadata. Where available, HLA class I and class II types were obtained from metadata supplied by the sample provider rather than from assay-based typing.

Collaborating institutions collected whole blood in K2EDTA tubes following their own protocols. Collaborator samples were shipped for TCRbeta analysis as frozen whole blood, isolated PBMCs, or DNA extracted from either sample type. The immunoSEQ Assay, a bias-controlled multiplex PCR, was used to amplify TCRbeta CDR3 regions from genomic DNA. As for how the authors treated the data: The number of nucleated cells in each sample was estimated by amplification of reference gene primers within the assay. To quantify the absolute abundance of each unique TCRbeta CDR3 rearrangement, sequence reads were collapsed and filtered. For each sample, productive Simpson clonality was calculated as the square root of Simpson's diversity index over productive rearrangements. TCRdb provides this immuneACCESS table in a form limited to in-frame rearrangements. Some clones are lacking; in checked studies, under half of them reflect an unresolved V gene, and why the rest are absent is not known. V, J and clone size are taken as reported in that table, and D and trimming were inferred from the DNA itself. Counted in this sample were approximately 450,000 clones; around 89% of them appeared once. The ten largest clonotypes hold around 4.5% of the sample.

Beyond this particular receptor, the publication reports: Clinical and demographic metadata were provided uncurated, with the amount varying by source and participant.

The receptor comes from a woman aged 30 to 39 with acute or convalescent COVID-19. Sequencing input: peripheral blood.

The DNA sequence follows: TGTGCCAGCAGCTTGGGGCCCCCCAATGAGCAGTTCTTC. It translates as CASSLGPPNEQFF. The chain employs TRBV5-6 and TRBJ2-1, with no confidently assigned D gene. V loses 0 bases, J loses 6 bases, and the germline ends lie 7 bases apart. Its CDR3 holds 13 amino acids, cysteine through phenylalanine. The CDR3 DNA has 39 bases and is translated from base 1. Via the germline V gene, CDR1 is SGHDT and CDR2 YYEEEE.